This T cell receptor (beta chain) was retrieved from a study of blood T cell repertoires in COVID-19. CDR1 and CDR2 from the germline V gene are SGDLS and YYNGEE. The CDR3 extends over 14 amino acids. V trimming: 3 bases; J trimming: 3 bases; junction bases outside the gene matches: 4. Profiling relied on immunoSEQ multiplex PCR, and the TCRdb table lists in-frame clones only, not all of them. The sample has fewer than 80,000 clones; more than 70% are singletons. The receptor comes from a human donor in a cohort sampled during active COVID-19. Sequencing used peripheral blood. This rearrangement joins TRBV9 to TRBJ2-3, with TRBD2 matching over 7 bases. In nucleotides, the CDR3 is TGTGCCAGCAGCGCTCCCGGGGGGACAGATACGCAGTATTTT. Its translation: CASSAPGGTDTQYF.